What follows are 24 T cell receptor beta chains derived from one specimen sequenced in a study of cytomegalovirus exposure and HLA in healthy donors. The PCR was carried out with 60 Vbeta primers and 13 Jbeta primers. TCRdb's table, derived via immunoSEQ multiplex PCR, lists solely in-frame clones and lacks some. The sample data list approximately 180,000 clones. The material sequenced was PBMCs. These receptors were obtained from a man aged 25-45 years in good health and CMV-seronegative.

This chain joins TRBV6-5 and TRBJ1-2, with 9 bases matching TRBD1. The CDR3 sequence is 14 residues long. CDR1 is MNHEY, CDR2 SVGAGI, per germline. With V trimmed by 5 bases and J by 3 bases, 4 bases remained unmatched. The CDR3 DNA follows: TGTGCCAGCAGTACCGGACAGGGGCACTATGGCTACACCTTC. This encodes CASSTGQGHYGYTF.

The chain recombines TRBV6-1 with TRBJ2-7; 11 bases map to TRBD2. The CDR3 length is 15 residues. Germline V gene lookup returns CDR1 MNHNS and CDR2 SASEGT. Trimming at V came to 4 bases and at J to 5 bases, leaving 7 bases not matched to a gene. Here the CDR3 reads CASSASTSGNHEQYF. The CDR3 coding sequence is TGTGCCAGCAGTGCGTCGACTAGCGGGAATCACGAGCAGTACTTC.

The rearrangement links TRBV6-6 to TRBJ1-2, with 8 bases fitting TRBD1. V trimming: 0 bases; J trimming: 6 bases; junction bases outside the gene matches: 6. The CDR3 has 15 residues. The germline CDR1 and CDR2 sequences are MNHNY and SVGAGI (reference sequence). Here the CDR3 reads CASSYSPDRVDGYTF. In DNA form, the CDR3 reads TGTGCCAGCAGTTACTCCCCGGACAGGGTAGATGGCTACACCTTC.

In DNA, the CDR3 is TGCGCCAGCAGTGAGGGCGGGAGCCGCCACGAGCAGTACTTC. Translating it yields CASSEGGSRHEQYF. The chain carries TRBV10-1 and TRBJ2-7, with TRBD2 matching over 7 bases. In germline, CDR1 is WNHNN, CDR2 SYGVQD (reference sequence). The CDR3 is 14 amino acids. V shed 2 bases and J 5 bases; nucleotides not matched to a gene: 6.

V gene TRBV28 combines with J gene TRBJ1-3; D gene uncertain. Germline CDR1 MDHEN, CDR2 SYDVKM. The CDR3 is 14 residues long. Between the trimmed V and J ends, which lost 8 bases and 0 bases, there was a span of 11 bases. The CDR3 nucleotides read TGTGCCAGCTACGGAGTGAGCTCTGGAAACACCATATATTTT. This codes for CASYGVSSGNTIYF.

CDR3 amino acids: CAISGTGVNTEAFF. The DNA of the CDR3 is TGTGCCATCAGTGGGACAGGGGTGAACACTGAAGCTTTCTTT. This chain joins TRBV10-3 and TRBJ1-1, with 9 bases aligning to TRBD1. This CDR3 is built from 14 residues. Per the germline V gene, CDR1 is ENHRY and CDR2 is SYGVKD. The V segment lost 4 bases and the J segment 0 bases; nucleotides outside the gene matches: 0.

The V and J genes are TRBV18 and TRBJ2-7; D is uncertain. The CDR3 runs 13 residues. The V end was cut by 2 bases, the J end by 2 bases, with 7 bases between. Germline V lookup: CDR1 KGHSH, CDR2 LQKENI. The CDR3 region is CASSPTVTYEQYF. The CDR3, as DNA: TGTGCCAGCTCACCAACAGTAACCTACGAGCAGTACTTC. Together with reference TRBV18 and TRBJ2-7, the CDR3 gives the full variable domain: NAGVMQNPRHLVRRRGQEARLRCSPMKGHSHVYWYRQLPEEGLKFMVYLQKENIIDESGMPKERFSAEFPKEGPSILRIQQVVRGDSAAYFCASSPTVTYEQYFGPGTRLTVT.

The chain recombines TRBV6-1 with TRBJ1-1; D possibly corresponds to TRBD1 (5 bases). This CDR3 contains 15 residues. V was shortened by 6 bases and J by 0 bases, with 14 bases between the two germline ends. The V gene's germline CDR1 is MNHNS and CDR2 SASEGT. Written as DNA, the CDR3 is TGTGCCAGCAGCCTCGGGGCGGGGGTGAACACTGAAGCTTTCTTT. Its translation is CASSLGAGVNTEAFF.

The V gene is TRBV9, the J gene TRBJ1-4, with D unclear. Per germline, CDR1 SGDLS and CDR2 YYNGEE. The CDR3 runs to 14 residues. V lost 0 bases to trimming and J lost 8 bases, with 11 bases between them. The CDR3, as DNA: TGTGCCAGCAGCGTAGCGGTAAGAGGGGAAAAACTGTTTTTT. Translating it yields CASSVAVRGEKLFF.

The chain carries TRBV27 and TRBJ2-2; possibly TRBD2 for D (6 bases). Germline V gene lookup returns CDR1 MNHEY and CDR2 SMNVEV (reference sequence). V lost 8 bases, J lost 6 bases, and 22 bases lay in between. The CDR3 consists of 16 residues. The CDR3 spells CASLESWGVLPGELFF. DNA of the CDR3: TGTGCCAGCTTGGAATCGTGGGGGGTTTTGCCCGGGGAGCTGTTTTTT.

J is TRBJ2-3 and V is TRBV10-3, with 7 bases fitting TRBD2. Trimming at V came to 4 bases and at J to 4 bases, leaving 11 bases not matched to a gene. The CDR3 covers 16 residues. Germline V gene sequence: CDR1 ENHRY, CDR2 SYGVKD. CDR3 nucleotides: TGTGCCATCAGTGTGGGCGGGAGTCAATTATCAGATACGCAGTATTTT. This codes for CAISVGGSQLSDTQYF.

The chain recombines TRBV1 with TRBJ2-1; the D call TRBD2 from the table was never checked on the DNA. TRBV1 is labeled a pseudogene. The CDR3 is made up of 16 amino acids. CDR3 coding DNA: TGCACCAGCAGTCAATCGGGACTAGCGGGCTACAATGAGCAGTTCTTC. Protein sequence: CTSSQSGLAGYNEQFF.

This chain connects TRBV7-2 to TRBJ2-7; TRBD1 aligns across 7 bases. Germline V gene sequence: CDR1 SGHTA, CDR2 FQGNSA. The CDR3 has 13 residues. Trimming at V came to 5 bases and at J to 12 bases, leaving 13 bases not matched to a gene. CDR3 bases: TGTGCCAGCAGCCCCTCGTCGGACAGGCCGGGGTACTTC. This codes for CASSPSSDRPGYF.

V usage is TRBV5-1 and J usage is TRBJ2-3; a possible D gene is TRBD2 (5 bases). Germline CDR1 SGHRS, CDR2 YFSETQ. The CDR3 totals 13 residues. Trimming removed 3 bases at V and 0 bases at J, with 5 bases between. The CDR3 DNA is TGCGCCAGCAGCTCGGGGAGCACAGATACGCAGTATTTT. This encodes CASSSGSTDTQYF.

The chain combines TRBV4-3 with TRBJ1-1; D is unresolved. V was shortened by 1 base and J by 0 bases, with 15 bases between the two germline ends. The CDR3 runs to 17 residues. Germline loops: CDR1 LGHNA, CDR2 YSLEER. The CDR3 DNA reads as TGCGCCAGCAGCCAAGTTCTGGGCGACACGGTGAACACTGAAGCTTTCTTT. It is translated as CASSQVLGDTVNTEAFF.

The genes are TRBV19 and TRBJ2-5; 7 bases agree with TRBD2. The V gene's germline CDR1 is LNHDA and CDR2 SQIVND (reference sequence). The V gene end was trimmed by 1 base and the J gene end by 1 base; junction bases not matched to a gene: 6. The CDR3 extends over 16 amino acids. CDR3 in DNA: TGTGCCAGTAGTATAGGGAGCGGGGCGCCCCAAGAGACCCAGTACTTC. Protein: CASSIGSGAPQETQYF.

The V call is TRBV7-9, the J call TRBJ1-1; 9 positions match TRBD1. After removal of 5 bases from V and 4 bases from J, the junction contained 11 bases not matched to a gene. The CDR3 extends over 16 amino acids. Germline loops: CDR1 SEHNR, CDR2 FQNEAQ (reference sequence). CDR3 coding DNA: TGTGCCAGCAGCCCTGAGTGGGACAGGGTGGGCACTGAAGCTTTCTTT. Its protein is CASSPEWDRVGTEAFF.

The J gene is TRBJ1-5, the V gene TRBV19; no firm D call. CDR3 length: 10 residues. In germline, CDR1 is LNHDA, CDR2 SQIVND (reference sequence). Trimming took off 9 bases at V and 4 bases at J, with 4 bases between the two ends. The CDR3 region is CASTNQPQHF. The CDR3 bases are TGTGCCAGCACAAATCAGCCCCAGCATTTT.

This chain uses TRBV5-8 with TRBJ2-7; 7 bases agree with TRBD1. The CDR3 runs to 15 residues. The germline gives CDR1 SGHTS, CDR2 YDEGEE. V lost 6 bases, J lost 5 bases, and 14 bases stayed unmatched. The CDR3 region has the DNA TGTGCCAGCACCCTGGCCGGGACAGTGGGCCACGAGCAGTACTTC. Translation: CASTLAGTVGHEQYF. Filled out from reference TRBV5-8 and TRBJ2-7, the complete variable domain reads EAGVTQSPTHLIKTRGQQATLRCSPISGHTSVYWYQQALGLGLQFLLWYDEGEERNRGNFPPRFSGRQFPNYSSELNVNALELEDSALYLCASTLAGTVGHEQYFGPGTRLTVT.

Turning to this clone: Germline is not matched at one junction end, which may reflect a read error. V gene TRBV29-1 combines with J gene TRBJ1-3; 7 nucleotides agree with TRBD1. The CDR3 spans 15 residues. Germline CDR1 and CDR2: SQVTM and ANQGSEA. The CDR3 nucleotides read TGCAGCGTTGACCCCGGGACAGCCTCTGGAGACACCATATATTTT. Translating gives CSVDPGTASGDTIYF.

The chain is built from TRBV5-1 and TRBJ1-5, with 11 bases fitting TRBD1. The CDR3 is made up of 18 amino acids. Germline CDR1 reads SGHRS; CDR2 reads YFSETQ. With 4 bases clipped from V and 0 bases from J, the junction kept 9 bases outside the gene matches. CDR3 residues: CASSPGTGGGYSNQPQHF. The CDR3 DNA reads TGCGCCAGCAGCCCAGGGACAGGGGGGGGGTATAGCAATCAGCCCCAGCATTTT.

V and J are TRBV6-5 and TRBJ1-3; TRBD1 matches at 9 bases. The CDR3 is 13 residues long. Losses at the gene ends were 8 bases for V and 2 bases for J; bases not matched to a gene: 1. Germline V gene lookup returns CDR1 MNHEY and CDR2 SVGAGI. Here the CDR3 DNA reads TGTGCCAGCGGACAGGGGACTGGAAACACCATATATTTT. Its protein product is CASGQGTGNTIYF.

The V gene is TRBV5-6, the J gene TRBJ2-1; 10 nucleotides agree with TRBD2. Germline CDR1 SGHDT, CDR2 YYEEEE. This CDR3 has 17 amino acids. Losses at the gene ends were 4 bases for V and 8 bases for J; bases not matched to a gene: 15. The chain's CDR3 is CASSLRPGTSVVDEQFF. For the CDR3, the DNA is TGTGCCAGCAGCCTCCGTCCGGGGACTAGCGTGGTGGATGAGCAGTTCTTC.

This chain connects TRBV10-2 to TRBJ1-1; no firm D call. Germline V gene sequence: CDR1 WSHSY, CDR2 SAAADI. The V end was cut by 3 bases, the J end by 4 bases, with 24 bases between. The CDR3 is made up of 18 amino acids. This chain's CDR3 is CASSDITATISGGTEAFF. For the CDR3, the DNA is TGCGCCAGCAGTGATATAACAGCCACAATATCTGGAGGCACTGAAGCTTTCTTT.